This is a list of T cell receptor beta chains from one sample in a study of T cell repertoires in cytomegalovirus infection. Their antigen targets remain unknown. TCRdb used MiXCR to reprocess the reads, holding one entry per CDR3 protein. The sample records about 110,000 distinct CDR3 sequences, roughly a tenth being singletons. Input material: PBMCs, sequenced either directly or after in vitro stimulation (not recorded which). The receptor set was obtained from a human donor in good health (CMV status not recorded). Some clones in this sample may be carry-over from other donors' samples. Both conserved end residues are part of each CDR3. A D gene is named only where the DNA matches it firmly. Rows may omit the clone size; those that give it use once, few, many or a size class.

abundance	v_gene	j_gene	d_gene	len	CDR3aa	CDR3nt
.	TRBV5-4	TRBJ2-1	.	16	CASGDASNPFYNEQFF	TGTGCCAGCGGCGACGCTAGCAACCCTTTCTACAATGAGCAGTTCTTC
many	TRBV28	TRBJ1-2	TRBD1	15	CASRPMGQNNYGYTF	TGTGCCAGCAGACCAATGGGACAGAATAACTATGGCTACACCTTC
many	TRBV7-2	TRBJ2-5	.	14	CASSLARLRETQYF	TGTGCCAGCAGCTTAGCGCGGCTCAGAGAGACCCAGTACTTC
many	TRBV7-2	TRBJ2-5	.	13	CASSRGSQETQYF	TGTGCCAGCAGCCGTGGGTCTCAAGAGACCCAGTACTTC
.	TRBV6-2/TRBV6-3	TRBJ2-1	.	14	CASSSSGRPNAQFF	TGTGCCAGCAGTTCGTCCGGGAGACCTAATGCGCAGTTCTTC
.	TRBV25-1	TRBJ2-5	TRBD2	14	CASSEGLGQETQYF	TGTGCCAGCAGTGAGGGACTAGGGCAAGAGACCCAGTACTTC
many	TRBV28	TRBJ2-6	TRBD2	17	CASSLSTSFSGANVLTF	TGTGCCAGCAGTTTATCGACTAGCTTCTCTGGGGCCAACGTCCTGACTTTC
.	TRBV20-1	TRBJ1-2	.	12	CSASVDDYGYTF	TGCAGTGCTAGCGTGGATGACTATGGCTACACCTTC
.	TRBV27	TRBJ2-3	TRBD2	17	CASSRWTSAKSTDTQYF	TGTGCCAGCAGCAGATGGACTAGCGCTAAGAGCACAGATACGCAGTATTTT
many	TRBV7-8	TRBJ2-1	.	15	CASSLTGVSYNEQFF	TGTGCCAGCAGCTTAACGGGGGTCTCCTACAATGAGCAGTTCTTC
few	TRBV27	TRBJ2-3	.	17	CASSYLGSSWSTDTQYF	TGTGCCAGCAGTTACCTCGGGTCTTCTTGGAGCACAGATACGCAGTATTTT
.	TRBV12-3/TRBV12-4	TRBJ1-1	.	14	CDSSLGTPDTEAFF	TGTGACAGCAGTTTAGGGACTCCCGACACTGAAGCTTTCTTT
few	TRBV6-1	TRBJ2-7	TRBD1	13	CASSPQGVGEQYF	TGTGCCAGCAGTCCCCAGGGGGTTGGCGAGCAGTACTTC
many	TRBV7-2	TRBJ2-1	.	13	CASSLVGVNEQFF	TGTGCCAGCAGCTTAGTTGGGGTGAATGAGCAGTTCTTC
many	TRBV28	TRBJ2-7	.	14	CASSSSFRGYEQYF	TGTGCCAGCAGTTCTTCCTTCAGGGGTTACGAGCAGTACTTC
many	TRBV7-9	TRBJ2-3	.	17	CASSSARGGVSTDTQYF	TGTGCCAGCAGCTCTGCCCGAGGCGGGGTAAGCACAGATACGCAGTATTTT
many	TRBV6-6	TRBJ1-2	.	15	CASSYLSSRGRGYTF	TGTGCCAGCAGTTACCTGTCTTCCAGGGGCCGTGGCTACACCTTC
few	TRBV7-9	TRBJ1-6	TRBD1	15	CASSLFSGGNSPLHF	TGTGCCAGCAGCTTATTTTCAGGGGGTAATTCACCCCTCCACTTT
many	TRBV7-2	TRBJ2-7	TRBD2	15	CASRARLAGVYEQYF	TGTGCCAGCAGGGCACGACTAGCGGGAGTTTACGAGCAGTACTTC
many	TRBV11-2	TRBJ2-3	.	16	CASSFQGHQRADTQYF	TGTGCCAGCAGCTTTCAGGGACACCAAAGGGCAGATACGCAGTATTTT
.	TRBV18	TRBJ1-3	.	18	CASSPPVVSEGSGNTIYF	TGTGCCAGCTCACCACCGGTTGTATCAGAAGGCTCTGGAAACACCATATATTTT
many	TRBV6-5	TRBJ1-5	.	15	CASSYSRTSNQPQHF	TGTGCCAGCAGTTACTCGAGAACTAGCAATCAGCCCCAGCATTTT
many	TRBV4-1	TRBJ1-1	.	15	CASSQGSGSVNLAFF	TGCGCCAGCAGCCAGGGGTCAGGGTCGGTAAATTTGGCTTTCTTT
few	TRBV27	TRBJ1-2	TRBD1	13	CASSPWTGQGYTF	TGTGCCAGCAGTCCGTGGACAGGGCAGGGATACACCTTC
many	TRBV12-3/TRBV12-4	TRBJ1-1	.	13	CASSFALKNEAFF	TGTGCCAGCAGTTTCGCGCTGAAGAATGAAGCTTTCTTT
few	TRBV28	TRBJ2-2	.	12	CASRGEAGELFF	TGTGCCAGCAGGGGAGAGGCCGGGGAGCTGTTTTTT
.	TRBV6-1	TRBJ1-1	.	13	CAGSGGDGTEAFF	TGTGCCGGTTCGGGGGGGGACGGCACTGAAGCTTTCTTT
many	TRBV7-9	TRBJ2-1	.	13	CASSLSLGNEQFF	TGTGCCAGCAGCTTATCGCTGGGCAATGAGCAGTTCTTC
few	TRBV19	TRBJ2-1	.	15	CASSIDAQQGPRQFF	TGTGCCAGTAGTATAGATGCCCAACAAGGGCCTAGGCAGTTCTTC
.	TRBV6-1	TRBJ1-4	.	11	CASTDGEKLFF	TGTGCCAGCACCGACGGGGAAAAACTGTTTTTT
many	TRBV5-6	TRBJ2-5	.	12	CASSLVTGTQYF	TGTGCCAGCAGCTTGGTGACAGGGACCCAGTACTTC
many	TRBV7-2	TRBJ1-5	.	15	CASSLNPLSHQPQHF	TGTGCCAGCAGTTTGAACCCCCTTAGCCATCAGCCCCAGCATTTT
.	TRBV6-1	TRBJ1-1	.	13	CASSWRERTEAFF	TGTGCCAGCAGTTGGCGGGAGAGGACTGAAGCTTTCTTT
many	TRBV5-4	TRBJ2-1	TRBD1	16	CASSLPTGAGYNEQFF	TGTGCCAGCAGCTTGCCTACAGGGGCTGGGTACAATGAGCAGTTCTTC
.	TRBV20-1	TRBJ1-2	TRBD1	12	CSAGQGDYGYTF	TGCAGTGCTGGACAGGGAGACTATGGCTACACCTTC
few	TRBV7-6	TRBJ1-1	TRBD1	13	CASSFRGQVYAFF	TGTGCCAGCAGCTTCCGTGGACAGGTCTATGCTTTCTTT
.	TRBV20-1	TRBJ1-5	TRBD1	15	CSAIDRERSNQPQHF	TGCAGTGCTATAGACAGGGAGAGGAGCAATCAGCCCCAGCATTTT
few	TRBV6-6	TRBJ2-5	.	15	CASSTSQGRQETQYF	TGTGCCAGCAGTACATCGCAGGGGAGGCAAGAGACCCAGTACTTC
few	TRBV12-3/TRBV12-4	TRBJ1-1	.	11	CASSTAGEAFF	TGTGCCAGCAGCACCGCAGGTGAAGCTTTCTTT
few	TRBV19	TRBJ1-2	TRBD1	13	CASSTSGGYGYTF	TGTGCCAGTAGTACCTCAGGGGGGTATGGCTACACCTTC
many	TRBV7-2	TRBJ1-1	TRBD1	14	CASSVGQGRTEAFF	TGTGCCAGCAGCGTCGGACAGGGGAGGACTGAAGCTTTCTTT
.	TRBV6-6	TRBJ2-5	.	14	CASSFHAPTETQYF	TGTGCCAGCAGTTTCCACGCCCCCACAGAGACCCAGTACTTC
.	TRBV7-9	TRBJ1-1	.	14	CASSFQTANTEAFF	TGTGCCAGCAGCTTTCAGACAGCGAACACTGAAGCTTTCTTT
few	TRBV19	TRBJ2-3	TRBD2	21	CASSTHLTSGRALGRTDTQYF	TGTGCCAGTAGTACCCACCTGACTAGCGGGAGGGCCCTCGGACGCACAGATACGCAGTATTTT
many	TRBV7-8	TRBJ1-1	.	15	CASSLVEGTHTEAFF	TGTGCCAGCAGCTTAGTCGAAGGGACACACACTGAAGCTTTCTTT
many	TRBV7-2	TRBJ1-4	.	14	CASSLGGADEKLFF	TGTGCCAGCAGCTTAGGAGGGGCAGATGAAAAACTGTTTTTT
many	TRBV2	TRBJ2-6	.	18	CASRGGWGTGAGANVLTF	TGTGCCAGCAGGGGGGGATGGGGAACTGGAGCTGGGGCCAACGTCCTGACTTTC
.	TRBV10-1	TRBJ2-1	TRBD1	15	CASSRPGTEHNEQFF	TGCGCCAGCAGTCGACCCGGGACAGAGCACAATGAGCAGTTCTTC
many	TRBV6-1	TRBJ1-1	.	13	CASGVTWAAEAFF	TGTGCCAGCGGTGTCACTTGGGCCGCTGAAGCTTTCTTT
few	TRBV20-1	TRBJ2-3	TRBD2	14	CSAATSGNTDTQYF	TGCAGTGCTGCGACTAGCGGGAACACAGATACGCAGTATTTT
many	TRBV28	TRBJ2-7	TRBD2	15	CASNRFVLAGDEQYF	TGTGCCAGCAATCGTTTCGTACTAGCGGGAGACGAGCAGTACTTC
.	TRBV5-1	TRBJ2-1	.	16	CASSLDGKSSYNEQFF	TGCGCCAGCAGCTTGGACGGGAAAAGCTCCTACAATGAGCAGTTCTTC
many	TRBV20-1	TRBJ1-3	.	14	CSARATDAGNTIYF	TGCAGTGCTAGGGCAACGGACGCTGGAAACACCATATATTTT
few	TRBV12-3/TRBV12-4	TRBJ1-5	.	13	CASSFEGGQPQHF	TGTGCCAGCAGTTTTGAGGGAGGACAGCCCCAGCATTTT
many	TRBV25-1	TRBJ2-5	.	12	CASSVREETQYF	TGTGCCAGCAGTGTTAGGGAAGAGACCCAGTACTTC